A few counts support the clone carrying this T cell receptor beta chain. Its antigen remains unknown. The TCR beta CDR3 region was amplified by multiplex PCR employing 32 V and 13 J primers. Each CDR3 protein is one row after TCRdb ran MiXCR on the multiplex PCR reads. The sample has 1,900 or so distinct CDR3 sequences, 22% seen once. The template consisted of bulk tumor genomic DNA, with about 0.65 ug used per sample. Collection of several biopsies per primary tumor, spaced far apart, took place during surgery. Patients underwent curative surgery for untreated, newly diagnosed non-small cell lung cancer. Everyone who gave samples had just been diagnosed with non-small cell lung cancer and was having surgery with curative intent. Losses at the gene ends were 1 base for V and 5 bases for J; bases not matched to a gene: 8. The germline CDR1 and CDR2 sequences are LGHDT and YNNKEL (reference sequence). The CDR3 has 15 amino acids.

This sample was taken from a study of immune heterogeneity within non-small cell lung tumors. The study, taken as a whole, reports: Local clonality of T cells correlated moderately yet significantly with local tumor mutational burden (R about 0.34).

This TCR came from a woman between 50 and 59 years old with non-small cell lung cancer. Source material: lung tumor tissue. The V gene is TRBV3-1, the J gene TRBJ2-7, with 7 positions matching TRBD2. The CDR3 reads CASSQAAGNWDEQYF. The CDR3 DNA is TGTGCCAGCAGCCAAGCAGCGGGGAATTGGGACGAGCAGTACTTC.